The sequence of this T cell receptor (beta chain) was determined in a study of blood T cells in healthy people across ages. Notes on the study in general: In older individuals, TCR beta diversity per million T cells was lower, falling roughly linearly with age. More naive CD4+ cells and higher diversity marked long-lived donors relative to aged donors.

This clonotype was found a few times. Its specificity is not known. A second PCR, run for roughly 7 to 12 cycles, used a sample-barcoded 5' primer plus a J-beta primer mix. TCRdb fed the 5' RACE reads into MiXCR, producing one record per CDR3 protein. The sample has 450,000 to 650,000 distinct CDR3 sequences, less than 25% seen once. The CDR3 extends over 14 amino acids. Germline V gene data show CDR1 as SGHTA and CDR2 as FQGNSA. V was cut by 1 base and J by 8 bases, with 14 bases left in between. The same sample was also used in a study of T cells of mothers and their children. As that report states: The sample comes from fewer than ten healthy Caucasian donors: mothers and children. Reads obtained per mother exceeded 10 million TCR beta CDR3 reads, with roughly 3.3 million obtained per child.

The chain joins TRBV7-2 to TRBJ1-2; D is possibly TRBD1 (6 bases). Input material: blood. The TCR comes from a boy between 10 and 17 years old in good health. The CDR3 loop reads CASSLGGAAGGYTF. CDR3 nucleotides: TGTGCCAGCAGCTTAGGGGGGGCTGCTGGCGGCTACACCTTC.